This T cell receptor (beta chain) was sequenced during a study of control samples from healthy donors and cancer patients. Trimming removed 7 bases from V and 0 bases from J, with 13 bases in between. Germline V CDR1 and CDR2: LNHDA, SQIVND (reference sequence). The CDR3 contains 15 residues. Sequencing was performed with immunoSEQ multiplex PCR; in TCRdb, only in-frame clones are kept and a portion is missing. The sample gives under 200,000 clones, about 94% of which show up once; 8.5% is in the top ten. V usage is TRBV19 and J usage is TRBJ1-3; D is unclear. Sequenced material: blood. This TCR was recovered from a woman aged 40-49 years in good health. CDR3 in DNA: TGTGCCAGTACCAGAAACGATGACTCTGGAAACACCATATATTTT. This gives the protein CASTRNDDSGNTIYF.